Listed here are 21 T cell receptor beta chains from one sample, sequenced in a study of CD4 T cells in relation to SARS-CoV-2 and coronaviruses. Unexposed donor CD4+ T cells date from about 2011-2018, before the COVID-19 pandemic. The cells were cultured for 10 days before CD4+ T cells were isolated. TCRdb's table, derived via immunoSEQ multiplex PCR, lists solely in-frame clones and lacks some. The sample includes some 30,000 clones, roughly 78% of them seen just once. What these receptors recognize is not known. Sequences were obtained from CD4+ T cells from PBMCs, cultured in vitro. These TCRs come from a human donor in good health.

In this sample, this clone turned up a few times. CDR3 in amino acids: CAISGSAYEQYF. DNA of the CDR3: TGTGCCATCAGTGGGAGTGCCTACGAGCAGTACTTC. The chain joins TRBV10-3 to TRBJ2-7; D call uncertain. Germline V gene sequence: CDR1 ENHRY, CDR2 SYGVKD. The CDR3 sequence is 12 residues long. The V gene lost 4 bases and the J gene lost 2 bases, with 6 bases spanning the gap.

As for this clone: One junction end disagrees with the germline gene, perhaps due to a read error. The chain carries TRBV7-2 and TRBJ1-2, with D possibly TRBD1 on 5 matching bases. The CDR3 is 15 residues long. Per germline, CDR1 SGHTA and CDR2 FQGNSA. The chain's CDR3 is CASSFWSGVPYRYTF. The CDR3 DNA is TGTGCCAGCAGCTTTTGGTCGGGGGTGCCCTATCGCTACACCTTC.

CDR3 amino acids: CASSGEPRGEQYF. In nucleotides, the CDR3 is TGTGCCAGCAGTGGTGAGCCCCGGGGCGAGCAGTACTTC. The rearrangement joins TRBV6-1 to TRBJ2-7; TRBD2 is a possible D gene (5 bases). This CDR3 is built from 13 residues. CDR1 and CDR2 from the germline V gene are MNHNS and SASEGT. V was pared by 4 bases and J by 6 bases, with 13 bases between.

V is TRBV29-1 and J is TRBJ2-7; D is ambiguous. The length of the CDR3 is 15 residues. V lost 7 bases and J 6 bases, leaving 25 bases between the germline ends. CDR1 is SQVTM and CDR2 is ANQGSEA in the germline V gene. CDR3 loop: CSALPYPGSSSEQYF. CDR3 in DNA: TGCAGCGCCCTGCCATACCCCGGTTCCTCGTCCGAGCAGTACTTC.

The chain couples TRBV6-5 to TRBJ2-2, with 9 bases lining up with TRBD1. The length of the CDR3 is 14 residues. In germline, CDR1 is MNHEY, CDR2 SVGAGI. With 6 bases clipped from V and 5 bases from J, the junction kept 4 bases outside the gene matches. The CDR3 spells CASRLTGGTGELFF. The CDR3 nucleotides are TGTGCCAGCAGATTGACAGGGGGGACCGGGGAGCTGTTTTTT.

This clone came up a few times. The J gene is TRBJ1-2, the V gene TRBV10-1, with D unresolved. This CDR3 region has 10 residues. Germline lookup yields CDR1 WNHNN and CDR2 SYGVQD (reference sequence). V was clipped by 7 bases and J by 4 bases, with 4 bases between them. The CDR3 region has the DNA TGCGCCAGCACGGGCTATGGCTACACCTTC. This codes for CASTGYGYTF.

This rearrangement joins TRBV19 to TRBJ2-2; 9 bases agree with TRBD1. There are 15 residues in the CDR3. The germline V gene encodes CDR1 LNHDA and CDR2 SQIVND (reference sequence). The junction had 3 bases not matched to a gene; V was cut back by 3 bases and J by 4 bases. CDR3 DNA sequence: TGTGCCAGTAGTATTAGGGACAGGGCCACCGGGGAGCTGTTTTTT. Translation gives CASSIRDRATGELFF.

The gene calls are TRBV6-5 and TRBJ2-1, with D possibly TRBD1 on 6 matching bases. The V end lost 5 bases, the J end lost 4 bases, and 15 bases lay between the germline ends. The germline V gene encodes CDR1 MNHEY and CDR2 SVGAGI. The CDR3 is 15 amino acids. The CDR3 is CASSRPGHKYNEQFF. CDR3 DNA: TGTGCCAGCAGTCGACCGGGACACAAATACAATGAGCAGTTCTTC.

The table lists this clone with a few counts. This chain links TRBV12-5 with TRBJ2-7; 9 positions match TRBD2. V lost 6 bases to trimming and J lost 3 bases; unmatched junction nucleotides: 9. Germline values: CDR1 LGHNT, CDR2 FRNRAP. This CDR3 has 15 amino acids. The CDR3 bases are TGTGCTAGTGGCTGGGGGCTAGCGGGACTCTACGAGCAGTACTTC. Translated: CASGWGLAGLYEQYF.

This clone appeared a few times. V gene TRBV7-9 combines with J gene TRBJ2-7, with 10 bases aligning to TRBD2. CDR3 size: 15 residues. Per germline, CDR1 SEHNR and CDR2 FQNEAQ (reference sequence). V was clipped by 3 bases and J by 5 bases; unmatched bases: 7. The CDR3 is CASSFVSGRVNEQYF. CDR3 bases: TGTGCCAGCAGCTTTGTCAGCGGGAGGGTCAACGAGCAGTACTTC.

This chain links TRBV29-1 with TRBJ1-1, with D perhaps TRBD1 (6 bases). The CDR3 spans 12 residues. The germline CDR1 and CDR2 sequences are SQVTM and ANQGSEA. V was clipped by 4 bases and J by 4 bases, with 10 bases between them. Here the CDR3 DNA reads TGCAGCGTTGGTCCCAGGGGCACTGAAGCTTTCTTT. Its protein is CSVGPRGTEAFF.

This chain uses TRBV7-2 with TRBJ2-1, with D hard to call. This CDR3 region has 14 residues. Germline loops: CDR1 SGHTA, CDR2 FQGNSA. Trimming left V 7 bases short and J 0 bases short, with 10 bases between. The CDR3 is CASNIRGSYNEQFF. The CDR3 DNA sequence: TGTGCCAGCAACATCAGAGGCTCCTACAATGAGCAGTTCTTC.

This chain links TRBV24-1 with TRBJ1-6, with D possibly matching TRBD1 (5 bases). Germline V gene data show CDR1 as KGHDR and CDR2 as SFDVKD. The length of the CDR3 is 12 residues. Trimming pared 8 bases from V and 6 bases from J, leaving 7 bases between. The CDR3 loop reads CATTGSNSPLHF. For the CDR3, the DNA is TGTGCCACCACAGGGTCTAATTCACCCCTCCACTTT.

The rearrangement uses TRBV5-4 and TRBJ2-7; possibly TRBD1 or TRBD2 for D (7 bases each). Trimming removed 2 bases from V and 4 bases from J, with 19 bases in between. CDR1 is SGHNT and CDR2 is YYREEE in the germline V gene (reference sequence). The CDR3 sequence is 16 residues long. CDR3 bases: TGTGCCAGCAGCTTCTCCAGGGGGGGGAAAAATTACGAGCAGTACTTC. It yields the protein CASSFSRGGKNYEQYF.

This rearrangement joins TRBV2 to TRBJ2-7; D possibly corresponds to TRBD1 (5 bases). The CDR3 length is 13 residues. Per the germline V gene, CDR1 is SNHLY and CDR2 is FYNNEI. Trimming removed 4 bases at V and 5 bases at J, with 12 bases between. Written as DNA, the CDR3 is TGTGCCAGCAGTGGTTCAGGGCCCCACGAGCAGTACTTC. This codes for CASSGSGPHEQYF.

In DNA form, the CDR3 reads TGCGCCAGCAGCCAAGATCCATTAGCTAAGGAGCAGTTCTTC. Residues: CASSQDPLAKEQFF. The chain couples TRBV4-3 to TRBJ2-1; D call uncertain. V dropped 0 bases and J dropped 10 bases, with 13 bases sitting between them. Germline CDR1 is LGHNA and CDR2 is YSLEER. The CDR3 runs 14 residues.

V usage is TRBV5-4 and J usage is TRBJ1-2; 10 bases fit TRBD1. After removal of 0 bases from V and 1 base from J, the junction contained 6 bases not matched to a gene. This CDR3 comprises 17 residues. The germline V gene has CDR1 SGHNT and CDR2 YYREEE (reference sequence). CDR3 in amino acids: CASSLVGGQGVNYGYTF. In DNA form, the CDR3 reads TGTGCCAGCAGCTTGGTCGGCGGACAGGGGGTTAACTATGGCTACACCTTC.

This chain uses TRBV29-1 with TRBJ2-5; 7 bases are a match to TRBD1. The CDR3 extends over 14 amino acids. V trimming: 7 bases; J trimming: 1 base; junction bases outside the gene matches: 9. Per the germline V gene, CDR1 is SQVTM and CDR2 is ANQGSEA. The CDR3, as DNA: TGCAGCGCTACCGGAGCAGGGGGCCAAGAGACCCAGTACTTC. This sequence encodes CSATGAGGQETQYF.

A few counts support this clone. The chain uses TRBV10-2 and TRBJ2-2; 10 bases are a match to TRBD1. Per the germline V gene, CDR1 is WSHSY and CDR2 is SAAADI. This CDR3 is 16 amino acids long. V gave up 4 bases and J gave up 4 bases; unmatched junction bases: 6. This CDR3 is CASSVGDRGATGELFF. The CDR3 nucleotides are TGCGCCAGCAGTGTAGGGGACAGGGGTGCCACCGGGGAGCTGTTTTTT.

The chain joins TRBV7-2 to TRBJ1-4; TRBD1 might be the D (5 bases). The CDR3 runs to 14 residues. CDR1 is SGHTA and CDR2 is FQGNSA in the germline V gene. Trimming removed 1 base from V and 8 bases from J, with 11 bases in between. The CDR3, as DNA: TGTGCCAGCAGCTTAGGGACAAACCCCGAAAAACTGTTTTTT. Translation: CASSLGTNPEKLFF.

This clone came up a few times. The rearrangement joins TRBV11-2 to TRBJ1-1; D is unresolved. CDR3 size: 15 residues. Trimming cost V 5 bases and J 1 base, with 14 bases left between them. Germline V gives CDR1 SGHAT, CDR2 FQNNGV. The CDR3 bases are TGTGCCAGCAGCCCAACGGCGGTCTCGAACACTGAAGCTTTCTTT. Translated, it gives CASSPTAVSNTEAFF.